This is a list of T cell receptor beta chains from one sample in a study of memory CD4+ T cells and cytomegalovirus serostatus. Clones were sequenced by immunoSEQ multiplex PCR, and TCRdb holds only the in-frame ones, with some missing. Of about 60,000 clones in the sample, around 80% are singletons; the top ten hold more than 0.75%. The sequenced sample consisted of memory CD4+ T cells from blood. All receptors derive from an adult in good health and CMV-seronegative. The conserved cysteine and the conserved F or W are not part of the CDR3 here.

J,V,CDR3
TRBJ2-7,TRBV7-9,ASSLGGIAY
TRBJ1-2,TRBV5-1,ASSLDSRYGYT
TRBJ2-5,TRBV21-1,ASSPHNRVGTQY
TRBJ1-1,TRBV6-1,ASTFPPNTEAF
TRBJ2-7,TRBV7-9,ASSPGLAGSYEQY
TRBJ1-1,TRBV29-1,SVVRQDSNTEAF
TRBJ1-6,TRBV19,ASSMDTDSPLH
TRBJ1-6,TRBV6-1,ASKLQGEENH
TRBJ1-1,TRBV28,ASQRTVNTEAF
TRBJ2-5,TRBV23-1,VIRTRDTQETQY
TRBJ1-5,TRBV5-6,ASSRTGPNQPQH
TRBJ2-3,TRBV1,TSSLPPSGTSTDTQY
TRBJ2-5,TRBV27,ASSFAGRQETQY
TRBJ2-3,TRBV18,ASSPEDTQY
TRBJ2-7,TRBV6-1,ASSGGQGYAEQY
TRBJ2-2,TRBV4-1,ASSRDRGFGELF
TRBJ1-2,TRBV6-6,ASRGQGVFYGYT
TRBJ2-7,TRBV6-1,ASKREGQTYEQY
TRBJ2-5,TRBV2,ASTVAETQY
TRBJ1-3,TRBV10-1,ASRPKNRAIRGSGNTIY
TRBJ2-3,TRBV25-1,ASSRTGGTDTQY
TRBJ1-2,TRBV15,ATSRDQGSYGYT
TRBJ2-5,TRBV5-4,ASSTGVPETQY
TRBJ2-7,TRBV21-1,ASSKTPAGGTYEQY
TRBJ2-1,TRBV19,ASSIRNEQF
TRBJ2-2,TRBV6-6,ASSYSTGARELF
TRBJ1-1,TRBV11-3,ASSLGSATEAF
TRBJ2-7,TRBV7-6,ASSDGLAGGYEQY
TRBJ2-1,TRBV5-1,ASSLSQREGGEQF
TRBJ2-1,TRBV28,ASSLFWTSSRRYNEQF
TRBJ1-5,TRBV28,ASSFEGQGSGQPQH
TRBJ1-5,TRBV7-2,ASSPVGQFNQPQH
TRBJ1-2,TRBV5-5,ASSGGVAGYT
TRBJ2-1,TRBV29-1,SVPGPSQDEQF
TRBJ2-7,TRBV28,ASRPGQETYEQY
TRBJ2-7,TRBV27,ASSLSSGSFYEQY
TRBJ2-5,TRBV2,ASTTLRGRETQY
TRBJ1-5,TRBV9,ASSVTGGAGQPQH
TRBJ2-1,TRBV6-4,ASSAESGGPVGEQF
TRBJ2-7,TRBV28,ASTGDRQSYEQY
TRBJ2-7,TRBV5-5,ASSLSGRGAYEQY
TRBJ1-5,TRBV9,ASSPRESNQPQH